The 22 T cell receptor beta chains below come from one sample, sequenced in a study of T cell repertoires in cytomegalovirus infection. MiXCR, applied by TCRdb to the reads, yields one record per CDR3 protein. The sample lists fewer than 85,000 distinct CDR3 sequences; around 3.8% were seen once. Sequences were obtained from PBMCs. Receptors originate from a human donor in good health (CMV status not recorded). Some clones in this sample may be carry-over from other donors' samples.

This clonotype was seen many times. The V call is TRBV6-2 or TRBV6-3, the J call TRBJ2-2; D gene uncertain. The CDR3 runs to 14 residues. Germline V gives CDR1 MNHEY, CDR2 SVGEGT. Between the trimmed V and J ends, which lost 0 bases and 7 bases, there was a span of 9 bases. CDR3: CASSYSRTGGELFF. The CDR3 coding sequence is TGTGCCAGCAGTTACTCACGAACTGGCGGGGAGCTGTTTTTT.

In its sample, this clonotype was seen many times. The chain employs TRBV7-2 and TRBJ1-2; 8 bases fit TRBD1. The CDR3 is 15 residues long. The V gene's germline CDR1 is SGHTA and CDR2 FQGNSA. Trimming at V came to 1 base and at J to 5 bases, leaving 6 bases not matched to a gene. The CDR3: CASSLEGDRTYGYTF. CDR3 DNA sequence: TGTGCCAGCAGCTTAGAGGGGGACAGGACGTATGGCTACACCTTC.

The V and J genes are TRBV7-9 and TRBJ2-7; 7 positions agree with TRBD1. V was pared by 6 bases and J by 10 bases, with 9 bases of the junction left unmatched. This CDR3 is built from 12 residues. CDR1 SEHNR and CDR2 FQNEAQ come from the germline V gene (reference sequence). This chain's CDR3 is CASRLDRDHQYF. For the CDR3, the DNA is TGTGCCAGCAGACTAGACAGGGACCACCAGTACTTC.

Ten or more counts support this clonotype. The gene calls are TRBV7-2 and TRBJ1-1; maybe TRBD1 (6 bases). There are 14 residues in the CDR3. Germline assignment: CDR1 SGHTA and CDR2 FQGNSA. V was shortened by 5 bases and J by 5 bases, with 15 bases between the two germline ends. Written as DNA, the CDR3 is TGTGCCAGCAGCAAAGGACGGGGGCCTACTGAAGCTTTCTTT. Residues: CASSKGRGPTEAFF.

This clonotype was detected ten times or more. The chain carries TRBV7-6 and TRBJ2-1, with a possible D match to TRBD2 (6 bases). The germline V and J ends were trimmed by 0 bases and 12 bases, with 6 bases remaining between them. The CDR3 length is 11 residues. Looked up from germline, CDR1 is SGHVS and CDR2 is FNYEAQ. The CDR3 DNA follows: TGTGCCAGCAGCTTAGCGGGAGGGCAGTTCTTC. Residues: CASSLAGGQFF.

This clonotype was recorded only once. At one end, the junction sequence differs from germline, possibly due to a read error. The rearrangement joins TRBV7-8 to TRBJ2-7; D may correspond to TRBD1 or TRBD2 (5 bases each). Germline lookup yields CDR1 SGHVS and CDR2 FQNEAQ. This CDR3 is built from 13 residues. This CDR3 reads CASSPGAAYELYF. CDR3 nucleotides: TGTGCCAGCAGCCCCGGGGCGGCCTACGAGCTGTACTTC.

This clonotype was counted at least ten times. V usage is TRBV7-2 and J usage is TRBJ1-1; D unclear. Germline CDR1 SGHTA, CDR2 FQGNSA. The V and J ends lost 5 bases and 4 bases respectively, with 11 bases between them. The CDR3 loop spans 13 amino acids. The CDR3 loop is CASSKRQGTEAFF. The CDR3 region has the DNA TGTGCCAGCAGCAAAAGACAAGGCACTGAAGCTTTCTTT.

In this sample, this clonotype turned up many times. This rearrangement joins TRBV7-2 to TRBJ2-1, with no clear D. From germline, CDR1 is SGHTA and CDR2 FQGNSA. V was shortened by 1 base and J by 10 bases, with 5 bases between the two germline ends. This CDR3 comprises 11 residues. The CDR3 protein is CASSLESEQFF. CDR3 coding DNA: TGTGCCAGCAGCTTAGAATCCGAGCAGTTCTTC.

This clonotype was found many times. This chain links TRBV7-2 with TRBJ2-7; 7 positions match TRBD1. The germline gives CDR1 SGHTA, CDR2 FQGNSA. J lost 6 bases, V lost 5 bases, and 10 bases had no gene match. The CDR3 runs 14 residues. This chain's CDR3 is CASSPRDRHPEQYF. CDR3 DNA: TGTGCCAGCAGCCCCCGGGACAGACATCCCGAGCAGTACTTC.

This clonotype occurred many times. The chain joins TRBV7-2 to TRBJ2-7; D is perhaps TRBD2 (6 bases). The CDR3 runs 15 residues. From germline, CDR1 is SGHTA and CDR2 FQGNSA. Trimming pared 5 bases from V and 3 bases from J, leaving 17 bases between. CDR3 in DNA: TGTGCCAGCAGCCCCGGCCCGGGAGCGAACTACGAGCAGTACTTC. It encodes CASSPGPGANYEQYF.

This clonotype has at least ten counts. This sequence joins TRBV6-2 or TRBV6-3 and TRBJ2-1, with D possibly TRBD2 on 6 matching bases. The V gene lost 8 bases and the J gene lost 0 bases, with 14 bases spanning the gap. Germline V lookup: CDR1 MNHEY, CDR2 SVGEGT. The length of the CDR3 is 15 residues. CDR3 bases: TGTGCCAGCGTCAGGAGGGCTCCCTCCTACAATGAGCAGTTCTTC. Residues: CASVRRAPSYNEQFF.

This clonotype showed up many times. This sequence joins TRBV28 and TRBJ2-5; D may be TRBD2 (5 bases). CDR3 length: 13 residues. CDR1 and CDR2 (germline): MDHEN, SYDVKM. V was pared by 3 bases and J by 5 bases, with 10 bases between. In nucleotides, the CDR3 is TGTGCCAGCAGTTTTTCGGGAAAGGAGACCCAGTACTTC. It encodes CASSFSGKETQYF.

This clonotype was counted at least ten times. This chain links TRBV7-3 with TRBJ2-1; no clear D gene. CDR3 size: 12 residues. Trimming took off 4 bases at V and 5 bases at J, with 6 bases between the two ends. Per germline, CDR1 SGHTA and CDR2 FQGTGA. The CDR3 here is CASSSDDNEQFF. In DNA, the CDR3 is TGTGCCAGCAGCTCAGATGACAATGAGCAGTTCTTC.

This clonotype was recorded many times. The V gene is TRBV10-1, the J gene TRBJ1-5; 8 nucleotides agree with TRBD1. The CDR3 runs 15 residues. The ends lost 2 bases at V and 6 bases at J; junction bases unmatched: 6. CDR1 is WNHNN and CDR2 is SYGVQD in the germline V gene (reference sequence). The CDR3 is CASSEDRGVGQPQHF. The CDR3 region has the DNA TGCGCCAGCAGTGAGGACAGGGGAGTTGGTCAGCCCCAGCATTTT.

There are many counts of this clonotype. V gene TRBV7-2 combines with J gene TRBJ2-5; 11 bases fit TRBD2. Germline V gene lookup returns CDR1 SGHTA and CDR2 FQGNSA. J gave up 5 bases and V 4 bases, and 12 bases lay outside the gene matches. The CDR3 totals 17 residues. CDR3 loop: CASSYPTSGTFRETQYF. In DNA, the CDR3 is TGTGCCAGCAGCTACCCGACTAGCGGGACCTTTAGGGAGACCCAGTACTTC.

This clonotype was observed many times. CDR3 residues: CATSRSRGKSSYGYTF. CDR3 nucleotides: TGTGCCACCAGCAGATCCAGGGGCAAAAGCTCCTATGGCTACACCTTC. The gene calls are TRBV15 and TRBJ1-2, with a weak D call TRBD1 (6 bases). With 2 bases removed from V and 4 bases from J, the gap between germline ends came to 17 bases. The CDR3 has 16 amino acids. Germline loops: CDR1 LNHNV, CDR2 YYDKDF (reference sequence).

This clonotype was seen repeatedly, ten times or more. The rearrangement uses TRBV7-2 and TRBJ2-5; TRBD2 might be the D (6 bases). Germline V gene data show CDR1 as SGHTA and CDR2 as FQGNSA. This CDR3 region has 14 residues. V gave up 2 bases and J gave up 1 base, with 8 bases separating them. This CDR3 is CASSLIGGQETQYF. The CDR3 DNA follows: TGTGCCAGCAGCTTAATCGGGGGCCAAGAGACCCAGTACTTC.

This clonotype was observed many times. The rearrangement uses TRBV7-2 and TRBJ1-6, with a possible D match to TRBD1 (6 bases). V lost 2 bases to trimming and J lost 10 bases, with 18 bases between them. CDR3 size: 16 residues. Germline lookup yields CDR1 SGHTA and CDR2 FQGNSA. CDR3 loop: CASSLFETGPRSPLHF. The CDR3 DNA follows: TGTGCCAGCAGCTTATTCGAGACAGGACCTAGGTCACCCCTCCACTTT. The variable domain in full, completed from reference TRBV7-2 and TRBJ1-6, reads GAGVSQSPSNKVTEKGKDVELRCDPISGHTALYWYRQSLGQGLEFLIYFQGNSAPDKSGLPSDRFSAERTGGSVSTLTIQRTQQEDSAVYLCASSLFETGPRSPLHFGNGTRLTVT.

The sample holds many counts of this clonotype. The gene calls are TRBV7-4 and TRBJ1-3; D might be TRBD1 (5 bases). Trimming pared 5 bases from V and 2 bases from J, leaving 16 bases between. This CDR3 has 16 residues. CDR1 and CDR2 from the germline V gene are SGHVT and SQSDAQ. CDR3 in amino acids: CASSISKGRAGNTIYF. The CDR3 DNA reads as TGTGCCAGCAGCATTAGCAAGGGGAGAGCTGGAAACACCATATATTTT.

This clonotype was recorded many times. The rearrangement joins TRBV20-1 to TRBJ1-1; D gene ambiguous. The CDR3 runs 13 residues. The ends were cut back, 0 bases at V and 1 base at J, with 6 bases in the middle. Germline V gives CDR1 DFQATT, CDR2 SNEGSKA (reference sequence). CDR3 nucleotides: TGCAGTGCTAGAGAGTACAAGAACACTGAAGCTTTCTTT. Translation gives CSAREYKNTEAFF.

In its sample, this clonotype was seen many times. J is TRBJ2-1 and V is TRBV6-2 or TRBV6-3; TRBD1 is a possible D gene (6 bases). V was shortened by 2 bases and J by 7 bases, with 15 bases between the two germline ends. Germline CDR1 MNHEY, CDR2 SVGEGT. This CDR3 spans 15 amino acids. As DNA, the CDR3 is TGTGCCAGCAGTTACGCCGGGACACCGTTGAATGAGCAGTTCTTC. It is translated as CASSYAGTPLNEQFF.

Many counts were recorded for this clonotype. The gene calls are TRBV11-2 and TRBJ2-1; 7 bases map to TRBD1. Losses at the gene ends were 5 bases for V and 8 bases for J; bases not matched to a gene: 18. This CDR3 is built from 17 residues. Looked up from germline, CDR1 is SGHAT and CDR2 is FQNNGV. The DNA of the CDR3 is TGTGCCAGCAGCCTAACGACAGGGCGGATGAATGGGGATGAGCAGTTCTTC. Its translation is CASSLTTGRMNGDEQFF. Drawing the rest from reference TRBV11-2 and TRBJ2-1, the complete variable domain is EAGVAQSPRYKIIEKRQSVAFWCNPISGHATLYWYQQILGQGPKLLIQFQNNGVVDDSQLPKDRFSAERLKGVDSTLKIQPAKLEDSAVYLCASSLTTGRMNGDEQFFGPGTRLTVL.